What follows are 27 T cell receptor beta chains derived from one specimen sequenced in a study of cytomegalovirus exposure and HLA in healthy donors. It was with 60 Vbeta and 13 Jbeta primers that the PCR ran. Profiled with immunoSEQ multiplex PCR; TCRdb holds only in-frame clones, not every one. The table lists 150,000 or so clones, around 67% of them singletons, with 1.6% in the top ten. Specimen: PBMCs. These receptors came from a woman aged 18-29 years in good health and CMV-seronegative.

The chain combines TRBV9 with TRBJ2-1; D gene unclear. Germline CDR1 is SGDLS and CDR2 is YYNGEE. The V end lost 3 bases, the J end lost 6 bases, and 13 bases lay between the germline ends. The CDR3 loop spans 14 amino acids. CDR3 region: CASSATVSGNEQFF. CDR3 bases: TGTGCCAGCAGCGCCACTGTATCGGGCAATGAGCAGTTCTTC.

The CDR3 coding sequence is TGTGCCAGCAGTCGACCGGGAGGAGAGACCCAGTACTTC. As protein: CASSRPGGETQYF. This chain connects TRBV6-5 to TRBJ2-5; 7 bases agree with TRBD2. CDR1 and CDR2 from the germline V gene are MNHEY and SVGAGI. The CDR3 extends over 13 amino acids. V was pared by 5 bases and J by 4 bases, with 4 bases of the junction left unmatched.

V usage is TRBV5-4 and J usage is TRBJ2-3, with D maybe TRBD1 (6 bases). V was trimmed by 4 bases and J by 6 bases, leaving 15 bases between them. The CDR3 extends over 14 amino acids. Germline V CDR1 and CDR2: SGHNT, YYREEE (reference sequence). Here the CDR3 DNA reads TGTGCCAGCAGCGGGCGACAGGATGGCGATACGCAGTATTTT. Residues: CASSGRQDGDTQYF.

The chain is built from TRBV7-9 and TRBJ1-5, with D hard to call. Germline assignment: CDR1 SEHNR and CDR2 FQNEAQ (reference sequence). V lost 8 bases and J 4 bases, leaving 12 bases between the germline ends. The CDR3 spans 13 residues. The CDR3 DNA sequence: TGTGCCAGCGGCCGGGAAGAGAATCAGCCCCAGCATTTT. This encodes CASGREENQPQHF.

The CDR3 DNA sequence: TGTGCCAGTAGTATGGAGAAGAGCACGTCCGCCGGGGAGCTGTTTTTT. As protein: CASSMEKSTSAGELFF. The chain joins TRBV19 to TRBJ2-2; D call uncertain. The CDR3 runs to 16 residues. Germline V lookup: CDR1 LNHDA, CDR2 SQIVND (reference sequence). V gave up 3 bases and J gave up 6 bases, with 17 bases separating them.

The rearrangement links TRBV5-3 to TRBJ2-7, with 9 bases that match TRBD2. TRBV5-3 is filed as an ORF, its function uncertain. The CDR3 length is 16 residues. After removal of 0 bases from V and 5 bases from J, the junction contained 9 bases not matched to a gene. CDR3 nucleotide sequence: TGTGCCAGAAGCTTGGAAGGGCGGGAGGGCCCCCACGAGCAGTACGTC. This sequence encodes CARSLEGREGPHEQYV.

This clone was detected a few times. J is TRBJ2-7 and V is TRBV6-1; 7 bases line up with TRBD1. The CDR3 sequence is 14 residues long. V gave up 3 bases and J gave up 3 bases; unmatched junction bases: 5. Per the germline V gene, CDR1 is MNHNS and CDR2 is SASEGT. The CDR3 bases are TGTGCCAGCAGTGAGGTCGGGACAGACTACGAGCAGTACTTC. Translation: CASSEVGTDYEQYF.

This chain connects TRBV7-6 to TRBJ2-1; 9 bases fit TRBD1. CDR3 length: 15 amino acids. J was trimmed by 4 bases and V by 1 base; bases with no gene match: 2. Germline assignment: CDR1 SGHVS and CDR2 FNYEAQ. CDR3 DNA: TGTGCCAGCAGCTTAGGTGGGACAGGGTACAATGAGCAGTTCTTC. This codes for CASSLGGTGYNEQFF.

J is TRBJ1-5 and V is TRBV19; the match to TRBD1 covers 8 bases. V shed 5 bases and J 7 bases; nucleotides not matched to a gene: 13. Germline V gene sequence: CDR1 LNHDA, CDR2 SQIVND (reference sequence). CDR3 size: 16 residues. The CDR3 spells CASSFQGQAQGQPQHF. The CDR3 coding sequence is TGTGCCAGTAGTTTCCAGGGACAGGCCCAAGGCCAGCCCCAGCATTTT.

In this sample, this clone turned up once. V gene TRBV5-6 combines with J gene TRBJ2-1; TRBD2 agrees at 9 bases. Trimming took 0 bases from V and 0 from J; bases not matched to a gene: 1. The CDR3 length is 16 residues. In germline, CDR1 is SGHDT, CDR2 YYEEEE. The CDR3 DNA is TGTGCCAGCAGCTTGGATAGCGGGAGCTCCTACAATGAGCAGTTCTTC. Translation gives CASSLDSGSSYNEQFF.

This chain joins TRBV29-1 and TRBJ1-1; D gene unclear. The V gene lost 2 bases and the J gene lost 6 bases, with 10 bases spanning the gap. Germline lookup yields CDR1 SQVTM and CDR2 ANQGSEA. This CDR3 is built from 12 residues. CDR3 coding DNA: TGCAGCGTTGAATCCGCATACTCTGAAGCTTTCTTT. It translates to CSVESAYSEAFF.

The chain combines TRBV27 with TRBJ2-3, with 9 bases identical to TRBD2. The CDR3 contains 15 residues. Germline CDR1 and CDR2: MNHEY and SMNVEV (reference sequence). J gave up 2 bases and V 5 bases, and 5 bases lay outside the gene matches. CDR3 coding DNA: TGTGCCAGCAGTAATCGACTAGCGGTCACAGATACGCAGTATTTT. This encodes CASSNRLAVTDTQYF.

The chain couples TRBV27 to TRBJ2-7, with TRBD1 matching 8 bases. There are 17 residues in the CDR3. The ends lost 2 bases at V and 2 bases at J; junction bases unmatched: 11. Germline V lookup: CDR1 MNHEY, CDR2 SMNVEV (reference sequence). CDR3 in DNA: TGTGCCAGCAGTTTAGTAACTGGGACAGGTACGCCCTACGAGCAGTACTTC. Its protein is CASSLVTGTGTPYEQYF.

This clone has just a few counts. The chain couples TRBV28 to TRBJ1-1; a weak D match, TRBD1 (5 bases). The V end lost 7 bases, the J end lost 6 bases, and 18 bases lay between the germline ends. Germline values: CDR1 MDHEN, CDR2 SYDVKM. The CDR3 extends over 14 amino acids. The CDR3 DNA reads as TGTGCCAGCACCAAACTCGGGGGTGGGGCTGAAGCTTTCTTT. Its protein is CASTKLGGGAEAFF.

CDR3 DNA: TGCGCCAGCAGCTTGCTAGCGGGAGGGTCCTACGAGCAGTACGTC. Its translation is CASSLLAGGSYEQYV. The V and J genes are TRBV5-1 and TRBJ2-7; 12 bases are a match to TRBD2. Per germline, CDR1 SGHRS and CDR2 YFSETQ. V lost 1 base to trimming and J lost 1 base; unmatched junction nucleotides: 0. The CDR3 has 15 amino acids.

The chain is built from TRBV5-8 and TRBJ2-1, with D possibly matching TRBD1 (6 bases). CDR1 is SGHTS, CDR2 YDEGEE, per germline. Deletions cut 3 bases from V and 1 base from J, with 14 bases between. The CDR3 consists of 16 residues. CDR3 sequence: CASSSFQGSSYNEQFF. CDR3 coding DNA: TGTGCCAGCAGCTCCTTCCAGGGGTCGTCCTACAATGAGCAGTTCTTC.

Points on this clone: The junction departs from the called germline gene at one end, perhaps through a read error. The chain has TRBV5-4 and TRBJ1-2, with D maybe TRBD1 (5 bases). The germline CDR1 and CDR2 sequences are SGHNT and YYREEE (reference sequence). This CDR3 comprises 12 residues. The CDR3 sequence is CASSLGNGVQAF. DNA for the CDR3: TGTGCCAGCAGCTTGGGAAATGGTGTACAGGCTTTC.

The rearrangement links TRBV7-9 to TRBJ2-7; a weak D match, TRBD2 (7 bases). CDR3 size: 14 residues. V was clipped by 9 bases and J by 3 bases, with 18 bases between them. Germline-derived CDR1 and CDR2 are SEHNR and FQNEAQ (reference sequence). The CDR3 nucleotides are TGTGCCAGGGGGGGGGCGGGACTTAGCTACGAGCAGTACGTC. It translates to CARGGAGLSYEQYV.

The J gene is TRBJ1-2, the V gene TRBV7-9; D ambiguous. The CDR3 is 13 residues long. V was shortened by 3 bases and J by 3 bases, with 8 bases between the two germline ends. Per the germline V gene, CDR1 is SEHNR and CDR2 is FQNEAQ (reference sequence). Here the CDR3 reads CASSFQRDYGYTF. The CDR3 DNA follows: TGTGCCAGCAGCTTTCAGAGGGACTATGGCTACACCTTC.

This sequence joins TRBV5-5 and TRBJ1-5, with a possible D match to TRBD1 (6 bases). With 4 bases removed from V and 2 bases from J, the gap between germline ends came to 16 bases. The CDR3 covers 16 residues. Germline CDR1 and CDR2: SGHKS and YYEKEE (reference sequence). CDR3 bases: TGTGCCAGCAGCGGAACAGGGTCCGGGGGCAATCAGCCCCAGCATTTT. Protein: CASSGTGSGGNQPQHF.

This clone was found once. The rearrangement joins TRBV4-1 to TRBJ1-1; D possibly corresponds to TRBD1 (5 bases). The CDR3 length is 14 residues. V was trimmed by 4 bases and J by 4 bases, leaving 13 bases between them. CDR1 and CDR2 from the germline V gene are MGHRA and YSYEKL. The CDR3 coding sequence is TGCGCCAGCAGCCCCGAAGGGGCCGGCACTGAAGCTTTCTTT. It is translated as CASSPEGAGTEAFF.

This clone was counted only a few times. Within the sample, other DNA sequences also encode this same CDR3. The chain is built from TRBV7-9 and TRBJ1-1; D is unclear. The CDR3 runs to 13 residues. V lost 1 base and J 2 bases, leaving 5 bases between the germline ends. From germline, CDR1 is SEHNR and CDR2 FQNEAQ (reference sequence). In DNA, the CDR3 is TGTGCCAGCAGCTTAGAAGCTAACACTGAAGCTTTCTTT. It translates to CASSLEANTEAFF.

This clone has a handful of counts. The chain links TRBV5-5 to TRBJ1-3, with D uncertain. Germline V gene lookup returns CDR1 SGHKS and CDR2 YYEKEE (reference sequence). The CDR3 has 14 residues. V was trimmed by 1 base and J by 7 bases, leaving 12 bases between them. The CDR3 region has the DNA TGTGCCAGCAGCTTGTTAACTGCCGGGAACACCATATATTTT. Its translation is CASSLLTAGNTIYF.

The rearrangement joins TRBV5-4 to TRBJ2-6, with 8 bases matching TRBD1. V trimming: 7 bases; J trimming: 0 bases; junction bases outside the gene matches: 9. This CDR3 is built from 17 residues. Per germline, CDR1 SGHNT and CDR2 YYREEE (reference sequence). CDR3 residues: CASYPRDRPSGANVLTF. The DNA of the CDR3 is TGTGCCAGCTATCCCCGGGACAGGCCCTCTGGGGCCAACGTCCTGACTTTC.

The J gene is TRBJ1-2, the V gene TRBV19; D remains ambiguous. Per germline, CDR1 LNHDA and CDR2 SQIVND (reference sequence). This CDR3 has 12 amino acids. Trimming cost V 4 bases and J 5 bases, with 8 bases left between them. The CDR3 sequence is CASSRQQYGYTF. The CDR3 DNA reads as TGTGCCAGTAGTAGGCAACAGTATGGCTACACCTTC.

This sequence joins TRBV11-2 and TRBJ2-1; 7 bases match TRBD1. This CDR3 contains 16 residues. Trimming removed 5 bases from V and 3 bases from J; junction bases left unmatched: 10. CDR1 is SGHAT and CDR2 is FQNNGV in the germline V gene. CDR3 in DNA: TGTGCCAGCAGCCTGTGGACCGGGACAGACTACAATGAGCAGTTCTTC. Amino acid sequence: CASSLWTGTDYNEQFF.

The chain recombines TRBV5-4 with TRBJ2-3; TRBD1 agrees at 7 bases. This CDR3 spans 15 amino acids. Germline trimming cut 2 bases from V and 0 bases from J; bases unmatched to any gene: 3. The V gene's germline CDR1 is SGHNT and CDR2 YYREEE (reference sequence). CDR3 nucleotides: TGTGCCAGCAGCTTCACAGGGGACAGCACAGATACGCAGTATTTT. Amino acids: CASSFTGDSTDTQYF.